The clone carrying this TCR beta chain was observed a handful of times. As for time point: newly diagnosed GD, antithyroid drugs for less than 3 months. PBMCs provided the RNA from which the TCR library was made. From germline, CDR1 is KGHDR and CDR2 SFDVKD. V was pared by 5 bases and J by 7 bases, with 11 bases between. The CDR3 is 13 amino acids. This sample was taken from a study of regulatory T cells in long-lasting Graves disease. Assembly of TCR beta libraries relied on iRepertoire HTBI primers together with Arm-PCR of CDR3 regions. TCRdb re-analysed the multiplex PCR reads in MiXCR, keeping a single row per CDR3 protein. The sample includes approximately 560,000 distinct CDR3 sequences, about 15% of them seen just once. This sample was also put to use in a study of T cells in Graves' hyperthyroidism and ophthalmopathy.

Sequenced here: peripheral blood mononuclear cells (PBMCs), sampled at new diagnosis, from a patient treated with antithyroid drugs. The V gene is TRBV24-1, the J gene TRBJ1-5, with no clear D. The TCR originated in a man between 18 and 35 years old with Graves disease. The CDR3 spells CATSAEKGQPQHF. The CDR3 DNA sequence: TGTGCCACCAGTGCCGAAAAGGGACAGCCCCAGCATTTT.